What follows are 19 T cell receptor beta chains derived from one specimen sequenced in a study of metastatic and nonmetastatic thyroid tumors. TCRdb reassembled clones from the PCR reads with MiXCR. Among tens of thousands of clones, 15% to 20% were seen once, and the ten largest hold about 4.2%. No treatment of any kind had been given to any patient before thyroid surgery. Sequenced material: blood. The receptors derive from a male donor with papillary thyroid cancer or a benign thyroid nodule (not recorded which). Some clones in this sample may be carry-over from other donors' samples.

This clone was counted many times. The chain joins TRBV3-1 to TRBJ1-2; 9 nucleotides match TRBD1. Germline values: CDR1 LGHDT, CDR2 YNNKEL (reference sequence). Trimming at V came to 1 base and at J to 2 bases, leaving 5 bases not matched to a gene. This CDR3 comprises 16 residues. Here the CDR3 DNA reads TGTGCCAGCAGCCAAGGCCCTGGGACAGGGAACTATGGCTACACCTTC. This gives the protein CASSQGPGTGNYGYTF.

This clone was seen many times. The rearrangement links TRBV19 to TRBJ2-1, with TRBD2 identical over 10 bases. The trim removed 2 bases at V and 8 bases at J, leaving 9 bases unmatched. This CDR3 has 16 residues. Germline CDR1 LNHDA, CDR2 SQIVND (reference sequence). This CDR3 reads CASSIIVASGSDEQFF. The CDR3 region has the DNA TGTGCCAGTAGTATAATCGTGGCTAGCGGGAGTGATGAGCAGTTCTTC. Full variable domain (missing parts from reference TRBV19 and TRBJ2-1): DGGITQSPKYLFRKEGQNVTLSCEQNLNHDAMYWYRQDPGQGLRLIYYSQIVNDFQKGDIAEGYSVSREKKESFPLTVTSAQKNPTAFYLCASSIIVASGSDEQFFGPGTRLTVL.

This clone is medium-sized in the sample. CDR3 in amino acids: CASSYGTDTQYF. CDR3 in DNA: TGTGCCAGCAGTTACGGCACAGATACGCAGTATTTT. The V gene is TRBV6-5, the J gene TRBJ2-3; D not certain. The V gene's germline CDR1 is MNHEY and CDR2 SVGAGI. This CDR3 comprises 12 residues. Trimming took off 2 bases at V and 1 base at J, with 1 base between the two ends.

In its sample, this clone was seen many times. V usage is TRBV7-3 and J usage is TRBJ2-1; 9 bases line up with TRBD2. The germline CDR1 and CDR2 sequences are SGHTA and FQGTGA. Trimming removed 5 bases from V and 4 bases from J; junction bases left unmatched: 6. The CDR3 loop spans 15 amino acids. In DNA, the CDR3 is TGTGCCAGCAGCGTAGGGACTAGCCGATACAATGAGCAGTTCTTC. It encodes CASSVGTSRYNEQFF.

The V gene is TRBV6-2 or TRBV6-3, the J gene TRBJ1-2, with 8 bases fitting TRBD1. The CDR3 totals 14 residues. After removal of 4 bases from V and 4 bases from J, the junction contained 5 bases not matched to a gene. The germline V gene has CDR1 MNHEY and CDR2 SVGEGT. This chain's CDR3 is CASSSWDRIYGYTF. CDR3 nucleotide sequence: TGTGCCAGCAGTTCCTGGGACAGGATCTATGGCTACACCTTC.

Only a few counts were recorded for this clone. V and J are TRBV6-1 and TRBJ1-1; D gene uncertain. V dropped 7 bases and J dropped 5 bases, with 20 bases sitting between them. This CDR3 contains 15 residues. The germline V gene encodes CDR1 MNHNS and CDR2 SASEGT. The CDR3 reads CASKGPAQGITEAFF. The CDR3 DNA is TGTGCCAGCAAAGGTCCCGCACAAGGTATAACTGAAGCTTTCTTT.

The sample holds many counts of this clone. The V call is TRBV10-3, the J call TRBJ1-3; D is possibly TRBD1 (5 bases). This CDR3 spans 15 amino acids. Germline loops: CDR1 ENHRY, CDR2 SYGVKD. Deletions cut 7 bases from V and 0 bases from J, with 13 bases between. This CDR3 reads CAITRDASSGNTIYF. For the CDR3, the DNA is TGTGCCATCACCCGGGACGCAAGCTCTGGAAACACCATATATTTT.

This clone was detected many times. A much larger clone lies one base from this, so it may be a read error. The CDR3 DNA reads as TGTGCCAGCAGTTTAAGCAGAAACTATGGCTACACCTTC. As protein: CASSLSRNYGYTF. The rearrangement links TRBV12-3 or TRBV12-4 to TRBJ1-2, with D unresolved. This CDR3 comprises 13 residues. Trimming stripped 2 bases from V and 2 bases from J, with 6 bases between.

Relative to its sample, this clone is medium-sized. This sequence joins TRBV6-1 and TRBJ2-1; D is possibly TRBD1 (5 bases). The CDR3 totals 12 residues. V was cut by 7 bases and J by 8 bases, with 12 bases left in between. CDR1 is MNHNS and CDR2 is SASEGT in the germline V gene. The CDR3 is CASTKGRDEQFF. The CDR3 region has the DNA TGTGCCAGCACCAAGGGGCGTGATGAGCAGTTCTTC.

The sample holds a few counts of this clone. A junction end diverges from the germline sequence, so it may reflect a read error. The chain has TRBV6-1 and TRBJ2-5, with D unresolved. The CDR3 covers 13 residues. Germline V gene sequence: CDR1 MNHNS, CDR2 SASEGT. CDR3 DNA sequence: TGTGCCATCAGTGATCATTGGGCGGAGACCCAGTACTTC. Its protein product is CAISDHWAETQYF.

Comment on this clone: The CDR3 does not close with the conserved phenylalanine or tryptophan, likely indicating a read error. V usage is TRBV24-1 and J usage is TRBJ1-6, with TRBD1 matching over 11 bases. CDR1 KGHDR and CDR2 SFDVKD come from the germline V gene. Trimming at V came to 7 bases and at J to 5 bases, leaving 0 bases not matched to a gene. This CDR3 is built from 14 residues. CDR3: CATRDRGHNSPLHC. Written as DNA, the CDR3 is TGTGCCACCAGGGACAGGGGGCATAATTCACCCCTCCACTGT.

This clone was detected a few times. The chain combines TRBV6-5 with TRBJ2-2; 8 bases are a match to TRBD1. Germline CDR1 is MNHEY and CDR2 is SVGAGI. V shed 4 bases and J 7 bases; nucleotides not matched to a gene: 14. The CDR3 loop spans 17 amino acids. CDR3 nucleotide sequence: TGTGCCAGCAGTTGGATCCGAACAGGGGGGAAGGACGGGGAGCTGTTTTTT. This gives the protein CASSWIRTGGKDGELFF.

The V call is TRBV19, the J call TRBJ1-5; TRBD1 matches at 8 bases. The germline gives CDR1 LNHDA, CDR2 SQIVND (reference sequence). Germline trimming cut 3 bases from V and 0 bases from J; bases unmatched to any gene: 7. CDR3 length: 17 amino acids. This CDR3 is CASSIRDRTYSNQPQHF. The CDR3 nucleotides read TGTGCCAGTAGTATTAGGGACAGGACCTATAGCAATCAGCCCCAGCATTTT.

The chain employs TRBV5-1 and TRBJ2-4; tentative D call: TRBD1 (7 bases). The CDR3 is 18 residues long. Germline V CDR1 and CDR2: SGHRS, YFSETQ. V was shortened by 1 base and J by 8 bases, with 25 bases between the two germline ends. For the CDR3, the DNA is TGCGCCAGCAGCTTGCAGGGTTGGTTTGGAGGGGGCGTGGACATTCAGTACTTC. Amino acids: CASSLQGWFGGGVDIQYF.

CDR3 in DNA: TGTGCCAGCAGCTTAGGATCCAGGGGGCGAGGGTACAATGAGCAGTTCTTC. Its protein is CASSLGSRGRGYNEQFF. The chain has TRBV11-2 and TRBJ2-1; 8 nucleotides line up with TRBD1. The trim removed 1 base at V and 4 bases at J, leaving 9 bases unmatched. This CDR3 spans 17 amino acids. Germline loops: CDR1 SGHAT, CDR2 FQNNGV.

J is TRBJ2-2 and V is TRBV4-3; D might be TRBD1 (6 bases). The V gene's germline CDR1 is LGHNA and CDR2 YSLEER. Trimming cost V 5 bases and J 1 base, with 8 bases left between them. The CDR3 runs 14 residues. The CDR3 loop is CASSEDRNTGELFF. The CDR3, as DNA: TGCGCCAGCAGCGAGGACAGGAACACCGGGGAGCTGTTTTTT.

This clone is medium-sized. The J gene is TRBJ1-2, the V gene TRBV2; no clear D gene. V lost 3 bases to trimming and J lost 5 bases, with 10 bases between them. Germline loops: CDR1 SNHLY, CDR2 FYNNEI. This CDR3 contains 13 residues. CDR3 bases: TGTGCCAGCAGTGACGCAGCTGGTTATGGCTACACCTTC. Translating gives CASSDAAGYGYTF. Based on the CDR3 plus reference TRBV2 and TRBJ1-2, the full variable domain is EPEVTQTPSHQVTQMGQEVILRCVPISNHLYFYWYRQILGQKVEFLVSFYNNEISEKSEIFDDQFSVERPDGSNFTLKIRSTKLEDSAMYFCASSDAAGYGYTFGSGTRLTVV.

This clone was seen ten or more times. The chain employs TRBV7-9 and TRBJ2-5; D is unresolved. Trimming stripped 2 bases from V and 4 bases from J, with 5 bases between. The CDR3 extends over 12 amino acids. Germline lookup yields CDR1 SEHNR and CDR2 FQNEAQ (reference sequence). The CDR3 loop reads CASSLIGETQYF. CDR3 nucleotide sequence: TGTGCCAGCAGCTTAATTGGAGAGACCCAGTACTTC.

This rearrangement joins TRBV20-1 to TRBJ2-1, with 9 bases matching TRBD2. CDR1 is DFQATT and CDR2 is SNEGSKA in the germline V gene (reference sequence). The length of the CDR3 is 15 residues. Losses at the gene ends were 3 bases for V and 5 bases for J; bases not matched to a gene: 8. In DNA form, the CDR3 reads TGCAGTGCTAGGGAAGCGGGAGGATCCCACAATGAGCAGTTCTTC. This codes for CSAREAGGSHNEQFF.